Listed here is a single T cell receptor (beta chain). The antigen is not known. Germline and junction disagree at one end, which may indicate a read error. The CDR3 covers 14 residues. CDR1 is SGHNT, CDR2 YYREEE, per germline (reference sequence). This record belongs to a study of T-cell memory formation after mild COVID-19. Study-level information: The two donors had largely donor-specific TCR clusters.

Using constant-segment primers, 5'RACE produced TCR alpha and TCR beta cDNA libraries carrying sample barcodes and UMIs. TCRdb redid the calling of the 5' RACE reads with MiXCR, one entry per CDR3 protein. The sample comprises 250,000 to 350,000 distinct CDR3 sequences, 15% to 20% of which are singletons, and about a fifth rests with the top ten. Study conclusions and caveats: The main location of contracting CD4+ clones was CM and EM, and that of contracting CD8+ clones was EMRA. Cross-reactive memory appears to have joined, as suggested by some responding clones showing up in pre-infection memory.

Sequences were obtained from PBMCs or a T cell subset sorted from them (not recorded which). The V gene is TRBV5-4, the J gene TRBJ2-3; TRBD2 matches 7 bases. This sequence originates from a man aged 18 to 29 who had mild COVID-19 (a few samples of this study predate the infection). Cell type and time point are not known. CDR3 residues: CASTLSGGTDTQYF. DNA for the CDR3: TGTGCCAGCACCTTGTCGGGGGGTACAGATACGCAGTATTTT.